Each of the 7 T cell receptor beta chains below was sequenced from the same sample in a study of cytomegalovirus exposure and HLA in healthy donors. Both 60 Vbeta primers and 13 Jbeta primers went into the PCR. Assay used: immunoSEQ multiplex PCR; TCRdb lists only in-frame clones, some missing. The listing records more than 70,000 clones. Sequences were obtained from PBMCs. These receptors were taken from a woman aged 55-69 years in good health and CMV-seronegative.

The chain is built from TRBV6-5 and TRBJ2-4; 11 bases agree with TRBD2. Germline V CDR1 and CDR2: MNHEY, SVGAGI. Germline trimming cut 6 bases from V and 6 bases from J; bases unmatched to any gene: 4. This CDR3 has 14 amino acids. The CDR3 protein is CASRLAGAGNIQYF. CDR3 in DNA: TGTGCCAGCAGACTAGCGGGAGCGGGAAACATTCAGTACTTC.

This chain joins TRBV9 and TRBJ2-1; the match to TRBD2 covers 7 bases. Trimming cost V 2 bases and J 2 bases; bases outside gene matches: 4. CDR1 is SGDLS, CDR2 YYNGEE, per germline. This CDR3 region has 15 residues. CDR3 protein: CASSVEGGPYNEQFF. The DNA of the CDR3 is TGTGCCAGCAGCGTTGAGGGAGGGCCCTACAATGAGCAGTTCTTC. Full variable domain (remainder filled in from reference TRBV9 and TRBJ2-1): DSGVTQTPKHLITATGQRVTLRCSPRSGDLSVYWYQQSLDQGLQFLIQYYNGEERAKGNILERFSAQQFPDLHSELNLSSLELGDSALYFCASSVEGGPYNEQFFGPGTRLTVL.

The V call is TRBV5-1, the J call TRBJ2-5, with D uncertain. The CDR3 is made up of 14 amino acids. Germline values: CDR1 SGHRS, CDR2 YFSETQ. V shed 0 bases and J shed 2 bases, with 8 bases lying between them. Here the CDR3 reads CASSLARLQETQYF. CDR3 bases: TGCGCCAGCAGCTTGGCCCGCCTACAAGAGACCCAGTACTTC.

CDR3 in amino acids: CASSLDLGGPQPHF. The DNA for the CDR3 is TGCGCCAGCAGCTTGGACCTCGGCGGGCCTCAACCTCACTTT. The V and J genes are TRBV5-1 and TRBJ1-6; D ambiguous. Germline V gene lookup returns CDR1 SGHRS and CDR2 YFSETQ. Trimming removed 0 bases at V and 19 bases at J, with 20 bases between. The CDR3 extends over 14 amino acids.

This sequence joins TRBV27 and TRBJ2-1; D might be TRBD2 (6 bases). From germline, CDR1 is MNHEY and CDR2 SMNVEV (reference sequence). This CDR3 has 15 amino acids. Trimming took 3 bases from V and 4 from J, leaving 13 bases between them. The chain's CDR3 is CASSFWREPYNEQFF. The CDR3 nucleotides are TGTGCCAGCAGTTTTTGGAGGGAGCCGTACAATGAGCAGTTCTTC.

This rearrangement joins TRBV5-4 to TRBJ2-5, with 7 bases matching TRBD2. V trimming: 3 bases; J trimming: 4 bases; junction bases outside the gene matches: 9. The CDR3 is 15 residues long. CDR1 is SGHNT, CDR2 YYREEE, per germline (reference sequence). CDR3 residues: CASSSSGAFSETQYF. DNA for the CDR3: TGTGCCAGCAGCTCTAGCGGCGCATTTTCAGAGACCCAGTACTTC.

V usage is TRBV4-3 and J usage is TRBJ1-1; D not resolved. V lost 0 bases and J 2 bases, leaving 7 bases between the germline ends. CDR1 and CDR2 from the germline V gene are LGHNA and YSLEER. This CDR3 region has 14 residues. The CDR3, as DNA: TGCGCCAGCAGCCAAGAGTTAGCAAACACTGAAGCTTTCTTT. Amino acids: CASSQELANTEAFF.